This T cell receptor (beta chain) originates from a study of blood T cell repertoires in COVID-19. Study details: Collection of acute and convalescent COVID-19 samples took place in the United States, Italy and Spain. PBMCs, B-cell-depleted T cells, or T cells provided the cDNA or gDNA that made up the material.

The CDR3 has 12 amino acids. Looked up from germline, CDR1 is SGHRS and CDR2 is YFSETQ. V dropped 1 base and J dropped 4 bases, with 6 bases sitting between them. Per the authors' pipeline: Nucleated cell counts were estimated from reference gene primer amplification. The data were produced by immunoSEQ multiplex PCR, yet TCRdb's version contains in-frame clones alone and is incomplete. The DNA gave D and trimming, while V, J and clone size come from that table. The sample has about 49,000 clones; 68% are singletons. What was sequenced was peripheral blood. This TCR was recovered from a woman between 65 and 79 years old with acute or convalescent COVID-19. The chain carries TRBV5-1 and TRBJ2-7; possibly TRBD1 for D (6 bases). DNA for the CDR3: TGCGCCAGCAGCTTGACAGGGTACGAGCAGTACTTC. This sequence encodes CASSLTGYEQYF.